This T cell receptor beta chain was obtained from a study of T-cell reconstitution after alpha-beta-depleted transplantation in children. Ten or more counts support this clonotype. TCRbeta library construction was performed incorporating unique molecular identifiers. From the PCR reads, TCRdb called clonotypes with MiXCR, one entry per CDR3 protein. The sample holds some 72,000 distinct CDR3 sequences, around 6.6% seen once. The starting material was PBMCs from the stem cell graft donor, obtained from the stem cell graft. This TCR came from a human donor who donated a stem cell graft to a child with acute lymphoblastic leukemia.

This CDR3 reads CASAFNTEAFF. CDR3 nucleotide sequence: TGTGCCAGCGCCTTTAACACTGAAGCTTTCTTT. The chain is built from TRBV12-3 or TRBV12-4 and TRBJ1-1, with D uncertain. With 8 bases removed from V and 2 bases from J, the gap between germline ends came to 6 bases. The CDR3 contains 11 residues.